These 20 T cell receptor beta chains were all obtained from the same sample, sequenced in a study of blood T cell repertoires in COVID-19. TCRdb's table, derived via immunoSEQ multiplex PCR, lists solely in-frame clones and lacks some. This sample yields about 270,000 clones, of which 85% to 90% are seen a single time; 2.4% belongs to the top ten. Sequenced sample: PBMCs or T cells enriched from blood (not recorded which). All receptors come from a woman aged 18-29 years who had recovered from COVID-19.

This clone was seen once. The chain uses TRBV5-1 and TRBJ1-4, with 8 bases fitting TRBD1. V lost 6 bases and J lost 3; bases outside the gene matches: 4. The CDR3 runs to 14 residues. CDR1 and CDR2 from the germline V gene are SGHRS and YFSETQ. CDR3 region: CASTETGANEKLFF. The CDR3, as DNA: TGCGCCAGCACCGAGACAGGGGCTAATGAAAAACTGTTTTTT.

This clone occurred once. The rearrangement uses TRBV15 and TRBJ2-7; 7 bases agree with TRBD2. Per the germline V gene, CDR1 is LNHNV and CDR2 is YYDKDF (reference sequence). CDR3 length: 18 amino acids. V trimming: 5 bases; J trimming: 2 bases; junction bases outside the gene matches: 18. CDR3 in DNA: TGTGCCACCAGCCCCCGCGGTAGCGGGCTCACTCCGACCTACGAGCAGTACTTC. It yields the protein CATSPRGSGLTPTYEQYF. The entire variable domain, with the rest obtained from reference TRBV15 and TRBJ2-7, is as follows: DAMVIQNPRYQVTQFGKPVTLSCSQTLNHNVMYWYQQKSSQAPKLLFHYYDKDFNNEADTPDNFQSRRPNTSFCFLDIRSPGLGDTAMYLCATSPRGSGLTPTYEQYFGPGTRLTVT.

This clone was counted a single time. This chain links TRBV11-1 with TRBJ1-1; 7 nucleotides agree with TRBD1. The CDR3 has 14 residues. From germline, CDR1 is SGHAT and CDR2 FQDESV (reference sequence). Trimming removed 1 base from V and 4 bases from J; junction bases left unmatched: 3. CDR3 residues: CASSLEGDSTEAFF. The CDR3 nucleotides are TGTGCCAGCAGCTTAGAAGGGGACAGCACTGAAGCTTTCTTT.

This chain connects TRBV10-3 to TRBJ2-7; 15 bases fit TRBD2. The CDR3 has 16 residues. Germline values: CDR1 ENHRY, CDR2 SYGVKD. V was pared by 4 bases and J by 5 bases, with 6 bases of the junction left unmatched. CDR3 amino acids: CAISGQGLAGGDEQYF. The CDR3 DNA follows: TGTGCCATCAGTGGACAAGGACTAGCGGGGGGGGACGAGCAGTACTTC.

V and J are TRBV3-1 (or the pseudogene TRBV3-2) and TRBJ1-2; no clear D. Germline assignment: CDR1 LGHDT and CDR2 YNNKEL (reference sequence). V dropped 1 base and J dropped 2 bases, with 8 bases sitting between them. The CDR3 is 14 residues long. The CDR3 nucleotides are TGTGCCAGCAGCCAAGGTTGGCAAAACTATGGCTACACCTTC. Protein sequence: CASSQGWQNYGYTF.

The rearrangement uses TRBV27 and TRBJ1-4; possibly TRBD1 for D (6 bases). Germline assignment: CDR1 MNHEY and CDR2 SMNVEV (reference sequence). This CDR3 is 14 amino acids long. V was shortened by 2 bases and J by 7 bases, with 11 bases between the two germline ends. For the CDR3, the DNA is TGTGCCAGCAGTTTAAGAGGGGGGGTTGAAAAACTGTTTTTT. The encoded protein is CASSLRGGVEKLFF. The entire variable domain, with the rest obtained from reference TRBV27 and TRBJ1-4, is as follows: EAQVTQNPRYLITVTGKKLTVTCSQNMNHEYMSWYRQDPGLGLRQIYYSMNVEVTDKGDVPEGYKVSRKEKRNFPLILESPSPNQTSLYFCASSLRGGVEKLFFGSGTQLSVL.

This sequence joins TRBV5-1 and TRBJ2-1, with 11 bases identical to TRBD2. The CDR3 has 15 residues. Trimming took 0 bases from V and 10 from J; bases not matched to a gene: 6. Germline-derived CDR1 and CDR2 are SGHRS and YFSETQ. CDR3: CASSLALAGAGEQFF. The CDR3 DNA follows: TGCGCCAGCAGCTTGGCACTAGCGGGGGCCGGGGAGCAGTTCTTC.

The V gene is TRBV6-5, the J gene TRBJ2-1, with 9 bases aligning to TRBD2. The germline CDR1 and CDR2 sequences are MNHEY and SVGAGI. The CDR3 contains 12 residues. V dropped 6 bases and J dropped 10; count of bases not matched to a gene: 4. The CDR3: CASSLLAGEQFF. The DNA for the CDR3 is TGTGCCAGCAGCCTACTAGCGGGCGAGCAGTTCTTC.

V and J are TRBV27 and TRBJ2-2; D unresolved. Germline V gene sequence: CDR1 MNHEY, CDR2 SMNVEV (reference sequence). The V gene lost 4 bases and the J gene lost 3 bases, with 6 bases spanning the gap. There are 13 residues in the CDR3. CDR3 sequence reads: CASSWAHTGELFF. CDR3 nucleotide sequence: TGTGCCAGCAGTTGGGCCCACACCGGGGAGCTGTTTTTT.

V gene TRBV7-9 combines with J gene TRBJ1-2, with 8 bases aligning to TRBD1. Losses at the gene ends were 2 bases for V and 7 bases for J; bases not matched to a gene: 9. The CDR3 is made up of 15 amino acids. The V gene's germline CDR1 is SEHNR and CDR2 FQNEAQ (reference sequence). The CDR3 coding sequence is TGTGCCAGCAGCTTAATCTCCCCTCAGGGGGCTGGCTACACCTTC. It codes for CASSLISPQGAGYTF.

The genes are TRBV30 and TRBJ1-5; the D is unclear. Trimming removed 4 bases at V and 3 bases at J, with 10 bases between. The CDR3 covers 13 residues. Germline lookup yields CDR1 GTSNPN and CDR2 SVGIG (reference sequence). The CDR3 protein is CAWTRAVNQPQHF. Written as DNA, the CDR3 is TGTGCCTGGACGCGGGCAGTCAATCAGCCCCAGCATTTT.

The chain uses TRBV27 and TRBJ2-3, with D maybe TRBD2 (6 bases). CDR3 length equals 16 residues. Germline CDR1 and CDR2: MNHEY and SMNVEV (reference sequence). V was pared by 6 bases and J by 1 base, with 17 bases between. The CDR3 region is CASRPGSGDRTDTQYF. DNA of the CDR3: TGTGCCAGCAGGCCAGGCTCGGGGGACCGCACAGATACGCAGTATTTT.

The chain uses TRBV29-1 and TRBJ1-2, with D possibly matching TRBD1 (5 bases). Per the germline V gene, CDR1 is SQVTM and CDR2 is ANQGSEA. CDR3 length: 14 residues. Trimming stripped 3 bases from V and 7 bases from J, with 18 bases between. The CDR3 nucleotides are TGCAGCGTTGACGGCGATCTTGGGACTTCTGGCTACACCTTC. The encoded protein is CSVDGDLGTSGYTF.

J is TRBJ1-6 and V is TRBV5-4; 7 bases fit TRBD1. The germline gives CDR1 SGHNT, CDR2 YYREEE (reference sequence). V shed 3 bases, J shed 9 bases, and the junction held 12 bases outside the gene matches. The length of the CDR3 is 16 residues. In nucleotides, the CDR3 is TGTGCCAGCAGCTCCCCCCAACCGGCAGGGGGTTCACCCCTCCACTTT. Its protein is CASSSPQPAGGSPLHF.

The chain is built from TRBV3-1 (or the pseudogene TRBV3-2) and TRBJ2-1; 7 nucleotides line up with TRBD2. After removal of 4 bases from V and 4 bases from J, the junction contained 1 base not matched to a gene. CDR1 LGHDT and CDR2 YNNKEL come from the germline V gene (reference sequence). This CDR3 region has 13 residues. In DNA, the CDR3 is TGTGCCAGCAGCCTGGGAGGGTACAATGAGCAGTTCTTC. Encoded protein: CASSLGGYNEQFF.

This chain connects TRBV5-1 to TRBJ1-3, with a tentative D call TRBD1 (6 bases). V was pared by 0 bases and J by 3 bases, with 13 bases between. The CDR3 contains 16 residues. Germline CDR1 reads SGHRS; CDR2 reads YFSETQ. CDR3 sequence (DNA): TGCGCCAGCAGCTTGGGCCCAGGGGCCGATGGAAACACCATATATTTT. This translates into CASSLGPGADGNTIYF.

The chain joins TRBV2 to TRBJ2-2; 9 positions agree with TRBD2. Per the germline V gene, CDR1 is SNHLY and CDR2 is FYNNEI. The CDR3 length is 14 residues. The J segment lost 6 bases and the V segment lost 4 bases, leaving 3 bases of the junction unmatched. The CDR3 loop is CASSGGGGAGELFF. CDR3 DNA sequence: TGTGCCAGCAGTGGCGGCGGGGGGGCCGGGGAGCTGTTTTTT.

This clone came up a few times. The same CDR3 can be traced to other DNA sequences in this sample. The chain joins TRBV19 to TRBJ2-2; D remains unclear. This CDR3 has 11 residues. Per germline, CDR1 LNHDA and CDR2 SQIVND (reference sequence). V shed 3 bases and J shed 7 bases, with 3 bases lying between them. CDR3 nucleotides: TGTGCCAGTAGTATCAGCGGGGAGCTGTTTTTT. Encoded protein: CASSISGELFF.

V and J are TRBV11-1 and TRBJ2-7; TRBD1 matches at 8 bases. Germline V CDR1 and CDR2: SGHAT, FQDESV (reference sequence). The J segment lost 0 bases and the V segment lost 6 bases, leaving 4 bases of the junction unmatched. This CDR3 spans 14 amino acids. The CDR3 region has the DNA TGTGCCAGCAGTCCAGGGGGCACCTCCTACGAGCAGTACTTC. Amino acids: CASSPGGTSYEQYF. The entire variable domain, with the rest obtained from reference TRBV11-1 and TRBJ2-7, is as follows: EAEVAQSPRYKITEKSQAVAFWCDPISGHATLYWYRQILGQGPELLVQFQDESVVDDSQLPKDRFSAERLKGVDSTLKIQPAELGDSAMYLCASSPGGTSYEQYFGPGTRLTVT.

There are a few counts of this clone. The chain couples TRBV6-6 to TRBJ1-3; 7 bases fit TRBD1. CDR3 length equals 17 residues. V lost 5 bases to trimming and J lost 0 bases; unmatched junction nucleotides: 10. Germline-derived CDR1 and CDR2 are MNHNY and SVGAGI (reference sequence). CDR3: CASSRRRDRVSGNTIYF. The CDR3 nucleotides read TGTGCCAGCAGTCGGCGGAGAGACAGGGTCTCTGGAAACACCATATATTTT.